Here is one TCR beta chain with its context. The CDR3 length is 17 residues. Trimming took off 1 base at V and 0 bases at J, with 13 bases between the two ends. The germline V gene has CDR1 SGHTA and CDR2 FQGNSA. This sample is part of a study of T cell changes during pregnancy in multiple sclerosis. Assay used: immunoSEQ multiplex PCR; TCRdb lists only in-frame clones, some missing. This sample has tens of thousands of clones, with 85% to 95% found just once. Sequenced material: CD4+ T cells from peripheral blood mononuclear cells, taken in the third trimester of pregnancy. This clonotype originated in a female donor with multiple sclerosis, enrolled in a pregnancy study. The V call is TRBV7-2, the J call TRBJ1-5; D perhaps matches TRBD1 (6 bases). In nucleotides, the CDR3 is TGTGCCAGCAGCTTAGAATCGGGACATCATAGCAATCAGCCCCAGCATTTT. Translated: CASSLESGHHSNQPQHF.